Listed below are T cell receptor beta chains from one sample, sequenced in a study of technical replicates of blood from four donors. TCRdb's copy holds only in-frame clones and misses some; the assay was immunoSEQ multiplex PCR. Altogether under 80,000 clones are present, around nine tenths being singletons, with the ten largest covering approximately 5%. Material for sequencing was PBMCs. All receptors derive from a human donor in good health. Some clones in this sample may be carry-over from other donors' samples. Each CDR3 is given with its conserved first and last residue. The D gene is left open where the match is weak. Size is omitted from some rows. Given values are once, few, many or a class for expanded clones.

D,J,length,size,V,DNA,CDR3
-,TRBJ1-4,13,once,TRBV10-3,TGTGCCATCAGTGAGTCGAAGGGGGTGGCGTTGTTTTTT,CAISESKGVALFF
TRBD1,TRBJ1-2,14,-,TRBV4-1,TGCGCCAGCAGCCAAGGGGACAGTAACTATGGCTACACCTTC,CASSQGDSNYGYTF
-,TRBJ2-1,13,-,TRBV11-3,TGTGCCAGCAGCGCGTACAGGGACAATGAGCAGTTCTTC,CASSAYRDNEQFF
TRBD2,TRBJ2-5,15,-,TRBV4-3,TGCGCCAGCAGCTTCGAGCGGGGGGGCCAAGAGACCCAGTACTTC,CASSFERGGQETQYF
-,TRBJ2-7,15,-,TRBV4-2,TGTGCCAGCAGCCCCTTGATTCGCGGGGTCGACGAGCAGTACTTC,CASSPLIRGVDEQYF
TRBD1,TRBJ2-7,14,-,TRBV9,TGTGCCAGCAGCGGCAGAGGGACAGAGGGAGAGCAGTACTTC,CASSGRGTEGEQYF
-,TRBJ2-3,16,-,TRBV5-1,TGCGCCAGCAGTTTAGAGGGGGTGGGAAGCACAGATACGCAGTATTTT,CASSLEGVGSTDTQYF
TRBD1,TRBJ2-1,19,once,TRBV5-1,TGCGCCAGCAGCTTGATTGGTGGAATGAGGACAGGGGGCTTCAATGAGCAGTTCTTC,CASSLIGGMRTGGFNEQFF
-,TRBJ2-3,15,-,TRBV4-3,TGCGCCAGCAGCCAAGATAGGAGTCCCACAGATACGCAGTATTTT,CASSQDRSPTDTQYF
-,TRBJ2-2,15,-,TRBV5-1,TGCGCCAGCAGCTTGGACCCAGGGAACACCGGGGAGCTGTTTTTT,CASSLDPGNTGELFF
-,TRBJ2-1,15,-,TRBV5-1,TGCGCCAGCAGCTTCGGGCCTGAAGGGGGCAATGAGCAGTTCTTC,CASSFGPEGGNEQFF
-,TRBJ2-2,15,many,TRBV11-3,TGTGCCAGCAGCGTCGGGAAAACGAACACCGGGGAGCTGTTTTTT,CASSVGKTNTGELFF
-,TRBJ2-1,16,-,TRBV4-3,TGCGCCAGCAGCCAAGTGAGTCAAGTTCCCTACAATGAGCAGTTCTTC,CASSQVSQVPYNEQFF
-,TRBJ1-6,16,-,TRBV4-2,TGTGCCAGCAGCCAAGACCCCAGCTCCTATAATTCACCCCTCCACTTT,CASSQDPSSYNSPLHF
-,TRBJ2-5,14,once,TRBV7-7,TGTGCCAGCAGTGGAACAGGAAGCCAAGAGACCCAGTACTTC,CASSGTGSQETQYF
TRBD2,TRBJ2-7,16,-,TRBV9,TGTGCCAGCAGCGTAGGGCTAGCGGGAGGGCCTTACGAGCAGTACTTC,CASSVGLAGGPYEQYF
TRBD1,TRBJ1-5,18,-,TRBV5-8,TGTGCCAGCAGCAGGGGACAGGGGGCGTTTATGAGCAATCAGCCCCAGCATTTT,CASSRGQGAFMSNQPQHF
-,TRBJ1-5,13,-,TRBV10-3,TGTGCCATCAGTGGACAGAGCAATCAGCCCCAGCATTTT,CAISGQSNQPQHF
TRBD1,TRBJ2-3,15,-,TRBV5-8,TGTGCCAGCAGACTAGGACAGGGGCCTACAGATACGCAGTATTTT,CASRLGQGPTDTQYF
TRBD1,TRBJ2-5,17,-,TRBV7-7,TGTGCCAGCAGCTTAGAGGGACAGGGTGGAGGTGGAGAGACCCAGTACTTC,CASSLEGQGGGGETQYF
TRBD1,TRBJ1-5,15,-,TRBV5-6,TGTGCCAGCAGCCCACCGGGACAGGAGGATCAGCCCCAGCATTTT,CASSPPGQEDQPQHF
-,TRBJ1-2,13,-,TRBV4-1,TGCGCCAGCAGCCAAGATACAGTAAATGGCTACACCTTC,CASSQDTVNGYTF
-,TRBJ1-2,14,-,TRBV4-3,TGCGCCAGCAGCCAAGCGGGCAGGGATAATGGCTACACCTTC,CASSQAGRDNGYTF
TRBD1,TRBJ2-7,15,-,TRBV6-1,TGTGCCAGCAGTACCACAGGGGACCCAAACTACGAGCAGTACTTC,CASSTTGDPNYEQYF
-,TRBJ2-2,12,-,TRBV5-1,TGCGCCAGCAGAATCCTTGCCGGGGAGCTGTTTTTT,CASRILAGELFF
TRBD2,TRBJ2-5,13,-,TRBV29-1,TGCAGCGTCGGGACTAGCGGGAAAGGGACCCAGTACTTC,CSVGTSGKGTQYF
TRBD1,TRBJ1-1,13,few,TRBV30,TGTGCCTGGACCGGACAGGGTGCTACTGAAGCTTTCTTT,CAWTGQGATEAFF
-,TRBJ1-3,18,-,TRBV4-3,TGCGCCAGCAGCCAAGATAGGGCAGGGGACGGCTCTGGAAACACCATATATTTT,CASSQDRAGDGSGNTIYF
-,TRBJ1-1,12,-,TRBV14,TGTGCCAGCAGCCAAGGAGGGTTGGTAGCTTTCTTT,CASSQGGLVAFF
-,TRBJ1-1,14,-,TRBV7-9,TGTGCCAGCAGCTTAGAGGGACAGAACACTGAAGCTTTCTTT,CASSLEGQNTEAFF
TRBD2,TRBJ2-2,15,-,TRBV4-1,TGCGCCAGCAGCCAGGGACTAGAGTCCACCGGGGAGCTGTTTTTT,CASSQGLESTGELFF
TRBD2,TRBJ2-3,18,-,TRBV4-2,TGTGCCAGCAGCCATGGCCTGGCGGGAGAGGTGAGCACAGATACGCAGTATTTT,CASSHGLAGEVSTDTQYF
TRBD1,TRBJ1-1,14,-,TRBV4-1,TGCGCCAGCAGCCTGCGGGACAGGTCCACTGAAGCTTTCTTT,CASSLRDRSTEAFF